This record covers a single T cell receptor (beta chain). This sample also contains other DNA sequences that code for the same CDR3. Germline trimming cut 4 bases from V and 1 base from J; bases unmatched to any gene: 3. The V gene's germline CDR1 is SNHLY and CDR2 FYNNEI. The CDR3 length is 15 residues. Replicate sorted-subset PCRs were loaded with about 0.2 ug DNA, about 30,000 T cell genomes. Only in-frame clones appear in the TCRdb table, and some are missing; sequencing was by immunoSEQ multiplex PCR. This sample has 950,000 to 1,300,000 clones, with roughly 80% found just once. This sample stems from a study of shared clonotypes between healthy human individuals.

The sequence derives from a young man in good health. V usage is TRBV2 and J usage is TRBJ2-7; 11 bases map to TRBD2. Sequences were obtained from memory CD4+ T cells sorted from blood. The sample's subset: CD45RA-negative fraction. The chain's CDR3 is CASSVGTSGSYEQYF. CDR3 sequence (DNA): TGTGCCAGCAGTGTTGGGACTAGCGGTTCCTACGAGCAGTACTTC.